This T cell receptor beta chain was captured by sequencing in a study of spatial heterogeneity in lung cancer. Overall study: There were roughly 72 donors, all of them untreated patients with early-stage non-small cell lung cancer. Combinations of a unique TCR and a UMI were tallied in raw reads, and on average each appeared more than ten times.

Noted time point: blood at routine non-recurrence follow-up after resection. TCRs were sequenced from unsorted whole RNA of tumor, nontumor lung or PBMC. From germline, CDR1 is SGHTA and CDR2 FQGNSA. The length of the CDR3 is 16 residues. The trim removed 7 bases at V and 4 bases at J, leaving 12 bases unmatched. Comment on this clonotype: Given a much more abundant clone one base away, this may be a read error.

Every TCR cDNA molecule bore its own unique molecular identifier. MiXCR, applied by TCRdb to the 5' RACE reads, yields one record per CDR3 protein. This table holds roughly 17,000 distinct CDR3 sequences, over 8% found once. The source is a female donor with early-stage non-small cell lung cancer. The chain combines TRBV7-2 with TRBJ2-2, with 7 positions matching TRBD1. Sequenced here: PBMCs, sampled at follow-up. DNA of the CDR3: TGTGCCAGCACCCGACAGGGCCTCCTATCCACCGGGGAGCTGTTTTTT. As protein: CASTRQGLLSTGELFF.